These 7 T cell receptor beta chains came from one sample sequenced in a study of siplizumab effects on memory and regulatory T cells. Here immunoSEQ multiplex PCR was the method, and the copy in TCRdb shows in-frame clones only, minus some. The sample shows fewer than 85,000 clones, just under 95% of them seen only once. The specimen sequenced was CD8+ T cells sorted from blood. Receptors originate from a human donor in good health.

This chain links TRBV27 with TRBJ2-1; tentatively, D is TRBD1 (5 bases). Trimming left V 2 bases short and J 7 bases short, with 15 bases between. This CDR3 is built from 15 residues. Germline V lookup: CDR1 MNHEY, CDR2 SMNVEV (reference sequence). The CDR3 reads CASSLGGGARNEQFF. The CDR3 DNA reads TGTGCCAGCAGTTTAGGTGGTGGGGCGAGAAATGAGCAGTTCTTC.

This chain links TRBV7-2 with TRBJ2-3; TRBD2 matches 10 bases. CDR3 length: 16 residues. Trimming removed 2 bases from V and 5 bases from J; junction bases left unmatched: 7. CDR1 is SGHTA and CDR2 is FQGNSA in the germline V gene. The CDR3 nucleotides are TGTGCCAGCAGCTTAAGCGGGAGGGCCGAGGTAGATACGCAGTATTTT. Amino acids: CASSLSGRAEVDTQYF.

This chain links TRBV5-6 with TRBJ2-7, with D unresolved. The length of the CDR3 is 13 residues. Germline CDR1 SGHDT, CDR2 YYEEEE. The germline V and J ends were trimmed by 2 bases and 1 base, with 7 bases remaining between them. CDR3 loop: CASSFGRSYEQYF. The CDR3 DNA is TGTGCCAGCAGCTTCGGCAGATCCTACGAGCAGTACTTC.

The table lists this clone with a count of one. This chain uses TRBV5-1 with TRBJ2-5; D uncertain. V gave up 0 bases and J gave up 5 bases, with 5 bases separating them. Germline V gene lookup returns CDR1 SGHRS and CDR2 YFSETQ. This CDR3 has 12 amino acids. The CDR3 sequence is CASSLDQETQYF. In DNA form, the CDR3 reads TGCGCCAGCAGCTTGGATCAGGAGACCCAGTACTTC.

The chain employs TRBV11-2 and TRBJ1-2; D may be TRBD1 (6 bases). CDR3 length: 14 amino acids. Germline CDR1 SGHAT, CDR2 FQNNGV. The V end lost 5 bases, the J end lost 2 bases, and 12 bases lay between the germline ends. DNA of the CDR3: TGTGCCAGCAGCCCCCCGGGACACAACTATGGCTACACCTTC. Its protein is CASSPPGHNYGYTF.

The genes are TRBV7-6 and TRBJ2-3, with 7 bases lining up with TRBD2. The CDR3 runs 16 residues. J gave up 1 base and V 2 bases, and 6 bases lay outside the gene matches. Germline V gene data show CDR1 as SGHVS and CDR2 as FNYEAQ. The CDR3 spells CASSLKRGLGTDTQYF. For the CDR3, the DNA is TGTGCCAGCAGCTTAAAGCGGGGCCTTGGCACAGATACGCAGTATTTT.

The V and J genes are TRBV7-2 and TRBJ2-6; a possible D gene is TRBD2 (6 bases). There are 17 residues in the CDR3. V was trimmed by 4 bases and J by 0 bases, leaving 13 bases between them. From germline, CDR1 is SGHTA and CDR2 FQGNSA. The CDR3 protein is CASSSPGTFSGANVLTF. The CDR3 region has the DNA TGTGCCAGCAGCTCACCCGGGACTTTCTCTGGGGCCAACGTCCTGACTTTC.